A single sample is the source of the 3 T cell receptor beta chains below, sequenced in a study of blood T cell repertoires in COVID-19. Libraries were prepared by immunoSEQ multiplex PCR; TCRdb keeps only in-frame clonotypes and omits some of them. In the table there are about 110,000 clones, under 80% of which are singletons. The source material was peripheral blood. These receptors were taken from a woman between 70 and 85 years old with acute or convalescent COVID-19.

This sequence joins TRBV30 and TRBJ1-1; D unclear. The V gene's germline CDR1 is GTSNPN and CDR2 SVGIG (reference sequence). V was cut by 4 bases and J by 1 base, with 10 bases left in between. CDR3 size: 13 residues. The CDR3 region is CAWNGEGNTEAFF. The CDR3 nucleotides are TGTGCCTGGAACGGGGAGGGGAACACTGAAGCTTTCTTT. Full variable domain (missing parts from reference TRBV30 and TRBJ1-1): SQTIHQWPATLVQPVGSPLSLECTVEGTSNPNLYWYRQAAGRGLQLLFYSVGIGQISSEVPQNLSASRPQDRQFILSSKKLLLSDSGFYLCAWNGEGNTEAFFGQGTRLTVV.

This chain uses TRBV11-2 with TRBJ1-1; D remains unclear. From germline, CDR1 is SGHAT and CDR2 FQNNGV. Trimming removed 3 bases at V and 3 bases at J, with 8 bases between. The CDR3 is 13 amino acids. The CDR3, as DNA: TGTGCCAGCAGCTTCCGCCGGGACACTGAAGCTTTCTTT. This sequence encodes CASSFRRDTEAFF.

V is TRBV3-1 (or the pseudogene TRBV3-2) and J is TRBJ2-7; 9 bases are a match to TRBD1. The ends lost 1 base at V and 2 bases at J; junction bases unmatched: 0. Looked up from germline, CDR1 is LGHDT and CDR2 is YNNKEL (reference sequence). The CDR3 length is 14 residues. This chain's CDR3 is CASSQGTGAYEQYF. The DNA of the CDR3 is TGTGCCAGCAGCCAAGGGACAGGGGCCTACGAGCAGTACTTC.